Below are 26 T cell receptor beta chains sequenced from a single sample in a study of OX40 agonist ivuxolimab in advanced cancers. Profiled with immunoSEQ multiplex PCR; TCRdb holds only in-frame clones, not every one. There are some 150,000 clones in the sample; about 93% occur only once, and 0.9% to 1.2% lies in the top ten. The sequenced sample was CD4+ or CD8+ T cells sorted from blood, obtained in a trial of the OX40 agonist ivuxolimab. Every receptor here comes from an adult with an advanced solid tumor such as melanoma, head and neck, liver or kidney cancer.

The CDR3 sequence is CASSYFSRGYEQYF. In nucleotides, the CDR3 is TGTGCCAGCAGTTACTTCTCTAGAGGGTACGAGCAGTACTTC. V is TRBV6-6 and J is TRBJ2-7, with D possibly TRBD2 on 5 matching bases. Germline CDR1 reads MNHNY; CDR2 reads SVGAGI (reference sequence). The CDR3 is made up of 14 amino acids. Between the trimmed V and J ends, which lost 1 base and 4 bases, there was a span of 11 bases.

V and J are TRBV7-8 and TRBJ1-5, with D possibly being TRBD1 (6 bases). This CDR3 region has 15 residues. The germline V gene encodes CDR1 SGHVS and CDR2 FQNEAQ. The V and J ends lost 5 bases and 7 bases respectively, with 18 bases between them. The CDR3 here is CASSVGSAGGQPQHF. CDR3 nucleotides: TGTGCCAGCAGCGTTGGTTCCGCGGGGGGCCAGCCCCAGCATTTT. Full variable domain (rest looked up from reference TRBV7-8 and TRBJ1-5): GAGVSQSPRYKVAKRGQDVALRCDPISGHVSLFWYQQALGQGPEFLTYFQNEAQLDKSGLPSDRFFAERPEGSVSTLKIQRTQQEDSAVYLCASSVGSAGGQPQHFGDGTRLSIL.

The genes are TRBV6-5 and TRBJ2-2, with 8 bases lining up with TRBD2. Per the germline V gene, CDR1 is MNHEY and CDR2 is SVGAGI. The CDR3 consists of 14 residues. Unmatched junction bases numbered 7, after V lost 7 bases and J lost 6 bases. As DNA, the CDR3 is TGTGCCAGCACCCCAGCGGGAGCGGCCGGGGAGCTGTTTTTT. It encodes CASTPAGAAGELFF.

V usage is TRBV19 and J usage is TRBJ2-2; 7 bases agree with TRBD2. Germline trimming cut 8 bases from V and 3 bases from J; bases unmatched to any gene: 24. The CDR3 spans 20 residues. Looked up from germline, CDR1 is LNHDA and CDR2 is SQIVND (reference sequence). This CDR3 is CASRTGGGVWRAVDTGELFF. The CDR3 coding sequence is TGTGCCAGTCGCACGGGAGGTGGGGTGTGGAGGGCGGTTGACACCGGGGAGCTGTTTTTT.

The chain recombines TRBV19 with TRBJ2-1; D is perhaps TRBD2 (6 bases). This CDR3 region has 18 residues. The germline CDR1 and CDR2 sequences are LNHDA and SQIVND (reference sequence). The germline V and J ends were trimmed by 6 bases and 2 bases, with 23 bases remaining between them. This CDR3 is CASSSPALGRGAYNEQFF. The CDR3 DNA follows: TGTGCCAGTAGCTCCCCCGCCCTCGGGAGAGGGGCCTACAATGAGCAGTTCTTC.

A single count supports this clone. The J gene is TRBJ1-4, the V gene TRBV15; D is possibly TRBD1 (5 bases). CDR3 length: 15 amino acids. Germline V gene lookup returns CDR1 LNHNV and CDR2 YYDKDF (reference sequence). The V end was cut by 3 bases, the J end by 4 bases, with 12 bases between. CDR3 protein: CATSRGGLNNEKLFF. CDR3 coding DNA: TGTGCCACCAGCAGGGGGGGACTCAATAATGAAAAACTGTTTTTT.

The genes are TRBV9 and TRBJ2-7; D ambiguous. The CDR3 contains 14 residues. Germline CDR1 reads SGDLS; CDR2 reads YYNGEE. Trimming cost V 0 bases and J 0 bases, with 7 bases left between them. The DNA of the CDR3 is TGTGCCAGCAGCGTAGGAGAGTTCTCCTACGAGCAGTACTTC. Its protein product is CASSVGEFSYEQYF.

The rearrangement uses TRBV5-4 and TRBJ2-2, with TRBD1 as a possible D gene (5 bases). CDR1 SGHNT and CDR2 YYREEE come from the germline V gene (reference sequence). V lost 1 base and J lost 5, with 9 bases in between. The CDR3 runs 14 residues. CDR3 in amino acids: CASSLLSGTGELFF. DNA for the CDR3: TGTGCCAGCAGCTTGCTTTCAGGGACCGGGGAGCTGTTTTTT.

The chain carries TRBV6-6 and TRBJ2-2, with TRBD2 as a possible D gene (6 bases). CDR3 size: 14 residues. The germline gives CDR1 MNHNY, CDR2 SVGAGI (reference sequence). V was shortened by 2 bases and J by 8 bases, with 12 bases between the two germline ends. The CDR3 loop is CASSYPQGGGELFF. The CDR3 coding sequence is TGTGCCAGCAGTTACCCCCAGGGAGGAGGGGAGCTGTTTTTT.

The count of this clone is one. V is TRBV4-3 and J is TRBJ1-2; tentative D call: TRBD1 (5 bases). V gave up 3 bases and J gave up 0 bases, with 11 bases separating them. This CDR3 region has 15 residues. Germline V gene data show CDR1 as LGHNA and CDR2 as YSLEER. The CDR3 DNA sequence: TGCGCCAGCAGCCACCTGGGACTTTCTAACTATGGCTACACCTTC. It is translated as CASSHLGLSNYGYTF.

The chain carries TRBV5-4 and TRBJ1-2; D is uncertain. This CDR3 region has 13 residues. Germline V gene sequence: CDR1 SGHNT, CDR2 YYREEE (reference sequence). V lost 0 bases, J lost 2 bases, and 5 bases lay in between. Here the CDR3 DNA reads TGTGCCAGCAGCTTGGGCGAGAACTATGGCTACACCTTC. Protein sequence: CASSLGENYGYTF.

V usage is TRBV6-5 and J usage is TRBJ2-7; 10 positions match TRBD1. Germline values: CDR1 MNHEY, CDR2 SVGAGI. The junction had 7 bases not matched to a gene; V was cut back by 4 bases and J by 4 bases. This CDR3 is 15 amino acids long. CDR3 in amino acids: CASSSLGQGVYEQYF. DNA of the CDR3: TGTGCCAGCAGTTCCCTCGGACAGGGGGTGTACGAGCAGTACTTC.

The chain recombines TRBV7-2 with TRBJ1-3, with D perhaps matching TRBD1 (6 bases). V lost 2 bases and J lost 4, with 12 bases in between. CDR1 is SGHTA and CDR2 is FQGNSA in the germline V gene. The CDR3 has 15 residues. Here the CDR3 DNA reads TGTGCCAGCAGCTTATTCCAGGGGAGGGGAAACACCATATATTTT. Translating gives CASSLFQGRGNTIYF.

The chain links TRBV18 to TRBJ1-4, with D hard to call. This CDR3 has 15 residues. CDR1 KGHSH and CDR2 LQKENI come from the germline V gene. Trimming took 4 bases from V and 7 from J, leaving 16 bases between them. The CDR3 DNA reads TGTGCCAGCTCACTTAACCAGCGGGCGCGTGAAAAACTGTTTTTT. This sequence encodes CASSLNQRAREKLFF.

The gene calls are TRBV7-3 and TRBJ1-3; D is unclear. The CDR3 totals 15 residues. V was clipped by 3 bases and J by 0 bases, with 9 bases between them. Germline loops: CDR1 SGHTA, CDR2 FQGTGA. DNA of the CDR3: TGTGCCAGCAGCTTTGCCGCCTTCTCTGGAAACACCATATATTTT. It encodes CASSFAAFSGNTIYF.

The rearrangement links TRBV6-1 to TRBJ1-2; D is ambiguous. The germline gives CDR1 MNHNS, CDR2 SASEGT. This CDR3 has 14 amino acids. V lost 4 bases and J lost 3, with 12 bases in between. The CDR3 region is CASSGARLDYGYTF. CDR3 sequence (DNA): TGTGCCAGCAGTGGTGCTCGATTGGACTATGGCTACACCTTC.

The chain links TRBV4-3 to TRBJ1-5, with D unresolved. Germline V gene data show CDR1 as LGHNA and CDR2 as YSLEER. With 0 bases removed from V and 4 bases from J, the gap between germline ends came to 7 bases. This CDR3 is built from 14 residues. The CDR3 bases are TGCGCCAGCAGCCAAGACAGGATTAATCAGCCCCAGCATTTT. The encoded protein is CASSQDRINQPQHF.

The CDR3 DNA is TGTGCCAGCAGCCCCGGGAGATTTGATTACGAGCAGTACTTC. Amino acids: CASSPGRFDYEQYF. V usage is TRBV5-4 and J usage is TRBJ2-7; possibly TRBD2 for D (6 bases). Germline V gene lookup returns CDR1 SGHNT and CDR2 YYREEE (reference sequence). The CDR3 has 14 amino acids. V lost 4 bases and J 4 bases, leaving 15 bases between the germline ends.

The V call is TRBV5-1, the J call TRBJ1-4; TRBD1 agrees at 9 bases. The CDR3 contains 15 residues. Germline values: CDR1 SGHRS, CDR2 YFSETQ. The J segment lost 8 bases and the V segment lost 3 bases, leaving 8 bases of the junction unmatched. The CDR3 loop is CASSSLGQGGEKLFF. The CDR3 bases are TGCGCCAGCAGCTCGCTGGGACAGGGTGGAGAAAAACTGTTTTTT.

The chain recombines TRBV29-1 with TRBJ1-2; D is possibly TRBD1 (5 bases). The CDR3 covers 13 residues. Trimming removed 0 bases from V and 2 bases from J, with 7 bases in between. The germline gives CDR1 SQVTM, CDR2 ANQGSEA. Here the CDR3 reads CSVEDRTNYGYTF. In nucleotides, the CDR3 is TGCAGCGTTGAAGATCGGACAAACTATGGCTACACCTTC.

The CDR3 nucleotides read TGTGCCAGCAGCTCGTACACTGAAGCTTTCTTT. It translates to CASSSYTEAFF. The chain employs TRBV7-2 and TRBJ1-1; D remains unclear. This CDR3 contains 11 residues. Germline V gene data show CDR1 as SGHTA and CDR2 as FQGNSA. Trimming shortened V by 4 bases and J by 3 bases, and 3 bases separated the two germline ends.

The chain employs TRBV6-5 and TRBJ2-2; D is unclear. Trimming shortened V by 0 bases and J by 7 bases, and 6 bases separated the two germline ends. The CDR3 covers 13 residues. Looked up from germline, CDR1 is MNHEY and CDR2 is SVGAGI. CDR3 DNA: TGTGCCAGCAGTTACTCCTACGACGGGGAGCTGTTTTTT. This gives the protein CASSYSYDGELFF.

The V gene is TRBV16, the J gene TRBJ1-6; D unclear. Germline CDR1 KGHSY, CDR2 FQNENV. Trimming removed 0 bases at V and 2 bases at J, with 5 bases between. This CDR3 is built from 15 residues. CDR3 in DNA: TGTGCCAGCAGCCAATCGGCGGCCTATAATTCACCCCTCCACTTT. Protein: CASSQSAAYNSPLHF.

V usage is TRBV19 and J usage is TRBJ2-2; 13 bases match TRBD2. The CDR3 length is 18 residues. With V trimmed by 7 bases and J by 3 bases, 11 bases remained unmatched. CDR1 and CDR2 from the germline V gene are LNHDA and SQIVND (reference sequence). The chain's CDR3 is CASTPNRTSGGDTGELFF. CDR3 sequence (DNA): TGTGCCAGTACCCCTAACCGGACTAGCGGGGGTGACACCGGGGAGCTGTTTTTT.

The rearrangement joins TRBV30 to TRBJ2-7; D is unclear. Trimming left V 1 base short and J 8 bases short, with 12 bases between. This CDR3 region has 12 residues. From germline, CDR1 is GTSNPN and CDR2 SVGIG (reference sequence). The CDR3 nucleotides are TGTGCCTGGAGTGCTCTCAGTCGGCAGCAGTACTTC. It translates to CAWSALSRQQYF.

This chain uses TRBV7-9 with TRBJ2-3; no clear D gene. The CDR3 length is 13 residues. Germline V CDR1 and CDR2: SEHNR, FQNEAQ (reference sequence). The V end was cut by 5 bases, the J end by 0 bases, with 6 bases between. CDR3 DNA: TGTGCCAGCAGCCCAGGTAGCACAGATACGCAGTATTTT. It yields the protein CASSPGSTDTQYF.